This T cell receptor beta chain stems from a study of T-cell reconstitution after alpha-beta-depleted transplantation in children. The study, taken as a whole, reports: High day-60 TCRbeta diversity in some patients came from surviving recipient T cells and thymic progenitors. Several hundred expanded graft clones reportedly gave rise to the alpha-beta T cells present about two months after transplant.

The CDR3 covers 18 residues. The germline CDR1 and CDR2 sequences are SGHDT and YYEEEE. Preparing the TCRbeta library involved the use of unique molecular identifiers. MiXCR, applied by TCRdb to the PCR reads, yields one record per CDR3 protein. Among 200,000 to 250,000 distinct CDR3 sequences listed, roughly 8.2% were seen once. This clonotype was counted a few times. Its antigen is currently unknown. A junction boundary mismatches the germline segment, possibly from a read error. This material consisted of PBMCs, mostly from graft donor cells, taken 180 days after TCRalphabeta/CD19-depleted stem cell transplant. The genes are TRBV5-6 and TRBJ1-2, with D perhaps matching TRBD1 (5 bases). This TCR was recovered from a male patient under 18 who had a stem cell transplant for acute lymphoblastic leukemia, so the T cells may come from the graft donor. The CDR3 DNA follows: TGTGCCAGCAGCTTGGGGCTCCCAGGGTCGGGTCTCAACTTTGGCTACACCTTC. Translation gives CASSLGLPGSGLNFGYTF.